The T cell receptor (beta chain) under discussion was sequenced for a study of CD8 T cells in ankylosing spondylitis. Whole-study results and caveats: For ankylosing spondylitis blood, a TCR beta motif of 7 or 8 highly homologous variants appeared characteristic. Disease-linked clones were reportedly significantly enriched in matched ankylosing spondylitis synovial fluid.

This clonotype was recorded a few times. Its antigen remains unidentified. Using its own MiXCR run on the 5' RACE reads, TCRdb lists one record per CDR3 protein. The profile shows almost 400,000 distinct CDR3 sequences, approximately 20% of them singletons. The sequencing sample was made of blood, either unsorted or a sorted T cell fraction (not recorded which). This clonotype was obtained from a male donor with ankylosing spondylitis.

CDR3 nucleotides: TGTGCCAGTAGTAGGGGACAGGAGATCGATGAGCAGTTCTTC. Translated: CASSRGQEIDEQFF. V is TRBV19 and J is TRBJ2-1; 8 bases are a match to TRBD1. CDR1 is LNHDA and CDR2 is SQIVND in the germline V gene (reference sequence). J was trimmed by 8 bases and V by 4 bases; bases with no gene match: 7. The CDR3 loop spans 14 amino acids.